This T cell receptor (beta chain) was profiled in a study of PD-1 blockade in classical Hodgkin lymphoma. Whole-study results and caveats: Still unresolved is the cause of the repertoire differences, which may be disease activity or prior therapy.

This clone was found a few times. The antigen is undetermined. The CDR3 has 12 residues. Germline-derived CDR1 and CDR2 are SNHLY and FYNNEI. V was clipped by 4 bases and J by 7 bases, with 8 bases between them. There was relapse after autologous stem cell transplantation in every patient, and there was variation in brentuximab vedotin exposure. Assay: immunoSEQ multiplex PCR; the TCRdb copy retains only in-frame clones and omits some. The data contain about 94,000 clones, roughly nine tenths of them singletons. This chain uses TRBV2 with TRBJ2-1; perhaps TRBD1 as D (5 bases). Sequencing was performed on peripheral blood mononuclear cells (PBMCs), taken before the second cycle of nivolumab. This clonotype was sampled from a human donor with classical Hodgkin lymphoma. This chain's CDR3 is CASSVGVNEQFF. The CDR3 nucleotides are TGTGCCAGCAGTGTAGGGGTTAATGAGCAGTTCTTC.